The 28 T cell receptor beta chains reported below all come from one sample, sequenced in a study of OX40 agonist ivuxolimab in advanced cancers. Assay: immunoSEQ multiplex PCR; the TCRdb copy retains only in-frame clones and omits some. The data hold tens of thousands of clones, with 88% observed a single time. Sample: CD4+ or CD8+ T cells sorted from blood, taken in a trial of the OX40 agonist ivuxolimab. These receptors came from an adult with an advanced solid tumor such as melanoma, head and neck, liver or kidney cancer.

The V call is TRBV4-3, the J call TRBJ2-3; a possible D gene is TRBD1 (5 bases). The germline V gene has CDR1 LGHNA and CDR2 YSLEER. V gave up 4 bases and J gave up 2 bases, with 13 bases separating them. This CDR3 spans 15 amino acids. CDR3 sequence (DNA): TGCGCCAGCAGCCTGGGGCCCAAACTCACAGATACGCAGTATTTT. Amino acids: CASSLGPKLTDTQYF.

The chain is built from TRBV25-1 and TRBJ2-1; 9 nucleotides match TRBD1. Germline V lookup: CDR1 MGHDK, CDR2 SYGVNS. CDR3 length: 13 residues. Losses at the gene ends were 6 bases for V and 9 bases for J; bases not matched to a gene: 6. CDR3 protein: CASSTRQGGEQFF. In nucleotides, the CDR3 is TGTGCCAGCAGCACCCGACAGGGGGGTGAGCAGTTCTTC.

The chain recombines TRBV14 with TRBJ2-1; D gene ambiguous. V gave up 2 bases and J gave up 8 bases, with 7 bases separating them. This CDR3 is 12 amino acids long. Germline lookup yields CDR1 SGHDN and CDR2 FVKESK. CDR3 nucleotide sequence: TGTGCCAGCAGCCAATGGAGACATGAGCAGTTCTTC. Protein sequence: CASSQWRHEQFF.

The V call is TRBV5-5, the J call TRBJ1-1, with D hard to call. This CDR3 comprises 14 residues. The ends were cut back, 0 bases at V and 0 bases at J, with 6 bases in the middle. The germline CDR1 and CDR2 sequences are SGHKS and YYEKEE (reference sequence). The CDR3 loop is CASSLAQMNTEAFF. CDR3 coding DNA: TGTGCCAGCAGCTTGGCGCAGATGAACACTGAAGCTTTCTTT.

The chain couples TRBV5-1 to TRBJ2-3, with unresolved D. There are 13 residues in the CDR3. V lost 0 bases and J lost 2, with 4 bases in between. Per the germline V gene, CDR1 is SGHRS and CDR2 is YFSETQ. CDR3 residues: CASSLGSTDTQYF. In DNA form, the CDR3 reads TGCGCCAGCAGCTTGGGATCCACAGATACGCAGTATTTT.

The chain joins TRBV28 to TRBJ1-2; D gene uncertain. CDR1 MDHEN and CDR2 SYDVKM come from the germline V gene. The CDR3 is 12 residues long. V was cut by 4 bases and J by 6 bases, with 9 bases left in between. Here the CDR3 DNA reads TGTGCCAGCAGTTATCGAAGCCATGGCTACACCTTC. Its translation: CASSYRSHGYTF.

The J gene is TRBJ2-7, the V gene TRBV30; D may be TRBD1 or TRBD2 (6 bases each). This CDR3 has 14 amino acids. Trimming cost V 0 bases and J 0 bases, with 9 bases left between them. Germline assignment: CDR1 GTSNPN and CDR2 SVGIG (reference sequence). CDR3 sequence: CAWSVRGPSYEQYF. CDR3 DNA: TGTGCCTGGAGTGTACGGGGGCCCTCCTACGAGCAGTACTTC.

This clone was counted between two and nine times. This rearrangement joins TRBV6-4 to TRBJ2-2, with 10 bases matching TRBD2. J gave up 2 bases and V 7 bases, and 4 bases lay outside the gene matches. The germline gives CDR1 MRHNA, CDR2 SNTAGT. This CDR3 is built from 15 residues. The CDR3 reads CASKASGSNTGELFF. DNA for the CDR3: TGTGCCAGCAAAGCTAGCGGGAGTAACACCGGGGAGCTGTTTTTT.

This sequence joins TRBV2 and TRBJ2-5; the match to TRBD2 covers 8 bases. The CDR3 extends over 17 amino acids. With V trimmed by 3 bases and J by 2 bases, 11 bases remained unmatched. Looked up from germline, CDR1 is SNHLY and CDR2 is FYNNEI. The CDR3 is CASSDRGAGAIQETQYF. The CDR3 DNA sequence: TGTGCCAGCAGTGATCGGGGAGCGGGGGCGATTCAAGAGACCCAGTACTTC.

The V and J genes are TRBV10-3 and TRBJ1-5; 9 bases align to TRBD1. Germline trimming cut 2 bases from V and 7 bases from J; bases unmatched to any gene: 12. Per germline, CDR1 ENHRY and CDR2 SYGVKD. The CDR3 spans 17 residues. CDR3: CAISEGKGQGKEQPQHF. The CDR3 DNA is TGTGCCATCAGTGAGGGGAAGGGACAGGGAAAGGAACAGCCCCAGCATTTT.

The chain links TRBV10-2 to TRBJ2-3; TRBD2 matches 11 bases. The CDR3 consists of 16 residues. V lost 3 bases, J lost 3 bases, and 5 bases stayed unmatched. Germline CDR1 reads WSHSY; CDR2 reads SAAADI. The CDR3 loop reads CASSDPSGRTTDTQYF. The CDR3 nucleotides are TGCGCCAGCAGTGACCCTAGCGGGAGGACGACAGATACGCAGTATTTT.

This clone was seen a single time. The rearrangement uses TRBV9 and TRBJ2-1; no firm D call. Trimming removed 3 bases from V and 7 bases from J, with 11 bases in between. Germline lookup yields CDR1 SGDLS and CDR2 YYNGEE. CDR3 length: 13 amino acids. The CDR3 region is CASSGTLGNEQFF. CDR3 DNA sequence: TGTGCCAGCAGCGGAACCCTGGGGAATGAGCAGTTCTTC.

V is TRBV27 and J is TRBJ1-1; 12 bases align to TRBD1. Looked up from germline, CDR1 is MNHEY and CDR2 is SMNVEV (reference sequence). There are 16 residues in the CDR3. V shed 4 bases and J 2 bases; nucleotides not matched to a gene: 5. CDR3 sequence: CASSYRGTGGNTEAFF. CDR3 sequence (DNA): TGTGCCAGCAGTTACCGCGGGACAGGGGGCAACACTGAAGCTTTCTTT.

The V call is TRBV4-3, the J call TRBJ2-7; 10 nucleotides line up with TRBD2. Germline V gene sequence: CDR1 LGHNA, CDR2 YSLEER. V lost 0 bases and J lost 2; bases outside the gene matches: 4. There are 16 residues in the CDR3. As DNA, the CDR3 is TGCGCCAGCAGCCAAGAACGGACTAGCGGTACCTACGAGCAGTACTTC. This sequence encodes CASSQERTSGTYEQYF.

This clone was observed once. V is TRBV2 and J is TRBJ1-2, with a tentative D call TRBD1 (6 bases). CDR3 length: 15 amino acids. Germline loops: CDR1 SNHLY, CDR2 FYNNEI. V was shortened by 6 bases and J by 5 bases, with 19 bases between the two germline ends. This chain's CDR3 is CASRGPTGPLYGYTF. The CDR3 DNA sequence: TGTGCCAGCAGGGGCCCGACAGGCCCCTTGTATGGCTACACCTTC.

This chain connects TRBV29-1 to TRBJ1-1, with a possible D match to TRBD1 (6 bases). V was shortened by 6 bases and J by 8 bases, with 16 bases between the two germline ends. The CDR3 covers 12 residues. Germline V lookup: CDR1 SQVTM, CDR2 ANQGSEA. The CDR3 sequence: CSVESGGREAFF. The CDR3 DNA reads as TGCAGCGTCGAAAGTGGGGGGCGCGAAGCTTTCTTT.

This chain links TRBV6-5 with TRBJ2-7; 12 bases agree with TRBD2. The V gene end was trimmed by 3 bases and the J gene end by 4 bases; junction bases not matched to a gene: 4. Germline V CDR1 and CDR2: MNHEY, SVGAGI. The CDR3 length is 15 residues. This CDR3 reads CASSYSTSGSYEQYF. The CDR3 DNA reads TGTGCCAGCAGTTATTCGACTAGCGGGAGTTACGAGCAGTACTTC.

The chain uses TRBV4-1 and TRBJ2-2; D is undetermined. The CDR3 spans 15 residues. CDR1 and CDR2 from the germline V gene are MGHRA and YSYEKL. Trimming pared 0 bases from V and 4 bases from J, leaving 9 bases between. This CDR3 is CASSQDMDGTGELFF. The CDR3 bases are TGCGCCAGCAGCCAAGATATGGACGGCACCGGGGAGCTGTTTTTT.

The J gene is TRBJ1-5, the V gene TRBV4-1, with TRBD1 as a possible D gene (6 bases). V gave up 0 bases and J gave up 0 bases, with 15 bases separating them. The CDR3 is 18 amino acids. Germline V CDR1 and CDR2: MGHRA, YSYEKL. DNA of the CDR3: TGCGCCAGCAGCCAAGATTTGGGGACAATATATAGCAATCAGCCCCAGCATTTT. Translating it yields CASSQDLGTIYSNQPQHF.

The chain employs TRBV10-2 and TRBJ2-2, with 10 bases matching TRBD2. CDR1 is WSHSY and CDR2 is SAAADI in the germline V gene. This CDR3 contains 15 residues. J lost 7 bases, V lost 5 bases, and 7 bases had no gene match. CDR3 bases: TGCGCCAGCAGTTCGGGACTAGCGAGAAGCGGGGAGCTGTTTTTT. It translates to CASSSGLARSGELFF.

The table lists this clone with a count of one. The chain combines TRBV5-5 with TRBJ2-7; D possibly matches TRBD1 or TRBD2 (5 bases each). The V and J ends lost 0 bases and 4 bases respectively, with 14 bases between them. From germline, CDR1 is SGHKS and CDR2 YYEKEE (reference sequence). The CDR3 has 15 amino acids. The CDR3 bases are TGTGCCAGCAGCTTGGATCCAGGGAGAGGATACGAGCAGTACTTC. The encoded protein is CASSLDPGRGYEQYF.

The chain is built from TRBV5-1 and TRBJ2-6, with D unresolved. With 4 bases removed from V and 2 bases from J, the gap between germline ends came to 19 bases. Germline lookup yields CDR1 SGHRS and CDR2 YFSETQ. The CDR3 totals 18 residues. The CDR3 nucleotides read TGCGCCAGCAGCCCCGGACCCTTCGCCGTAGCTGGGGCCAACGTCCTGACTTTC. Protein sequence: CASSPGPFAVAGANVLTF.

The gene calls are TRBV1 and TRBJ2-7; the DNA was not used to check the table's D call, TRBD2. TRBV1 is a known pseudogene. This CDR3 spans 19 amino acids. DNA of the CDR3: TGCACCAGCAGCCAAGATAGTAGCGCGGGGGGAATACAATCCTACGAGCAGTACTTC. Its translation is CTSSQDSSAGGIQSYEQYF.

This chain joins TRBV6-1 and TRBJ1-5; D call uncertain. Germline-derived CDR1 and CDR2 are MNHNS and SASEGT. The CDR3 extends over 14 amino acids. Deletions cut 4 bases from V and 0 bases from J, with 7 bases between. DNA for the CDR3: TGTGCCAGCAGTGCGGGGTATAGCAATCAGCCCCAGCATTTT. Translated, it gives CASSAGYSNQPQHF.

This chain uses TRBV6-5 with TRBJ2-7, with D unresolved. V was pared by 7 bases and J by 2 bases, with 6 bases between. This CDR3 has 11 residues. CDR1 is MNHEY and CDR2 is SVGAGI in the germline V gene. The CDR3 protein is CASNSPYEQYF. For the CDR3, the DNA is TGTGCCAGCAACAGCCCCTACGAGCAGTACTTC.

The V and J genes are TRBV20-1 and TRBJ1-1; D not resolved. The V gene lost 1 base and the J gene lost 7 bases, with 7 bases spanning the gap. This CDR3 is built from 11 residues. Germline CDR1 and CDR2: DFQATT and SNEGSKA (reference sequence). The CDR3 nucleotides read TGCAGTGCTAGAGGTGGTGGTGAAGCTTTCTTT. This translates into CSARGGGEAFF.

This chain joins TRBV6-5 and TRBJ1-3, with unresolved D. Looked up from germline, CDR1 is MNHEY and CDR2 is SVGAGI. The V end lost 2 bases, the J end lost 4 bases, and 12 bases lay between the germline ends. The CDR3 is 15 residues long. The CDR3 here is CASSYDQSGGNTIYF. DNA for the CDR3: TGTGCCAGCAGTTACGATCAGTCTGGCGGAAACACCATATATTTT.

The chain combines TRBV28 with TRBJ1-6; 9 nucleotides line up with TRBD1. V lost 6 bases to trimming and J lost 7 bases; unmatched junction nucleotides: 7. The CDR3 has 15 residues. Germline values: CDR1 MDHEN, CDR2 SYDVKM. The CDR3 loop reads CASRVQGASNSPLHF. CDR3 DNA sequence: TGTGCCAGCAGGGTACAGGGGGCTTCCAATTCACCCCTCCACTTT. Complete variable domain (other parts from reference TRBV28 and TRBJ1-6): DVKVTQSSRYLVKRTGEKVFLECVQDMDHENMFWYRQDPGLGLRLIYFSYDVKMKEKGDIPEGYSVSREKKERFSLILESASTNQTSMYLCASRVQGASNSPLHFGNGTRLTVT.